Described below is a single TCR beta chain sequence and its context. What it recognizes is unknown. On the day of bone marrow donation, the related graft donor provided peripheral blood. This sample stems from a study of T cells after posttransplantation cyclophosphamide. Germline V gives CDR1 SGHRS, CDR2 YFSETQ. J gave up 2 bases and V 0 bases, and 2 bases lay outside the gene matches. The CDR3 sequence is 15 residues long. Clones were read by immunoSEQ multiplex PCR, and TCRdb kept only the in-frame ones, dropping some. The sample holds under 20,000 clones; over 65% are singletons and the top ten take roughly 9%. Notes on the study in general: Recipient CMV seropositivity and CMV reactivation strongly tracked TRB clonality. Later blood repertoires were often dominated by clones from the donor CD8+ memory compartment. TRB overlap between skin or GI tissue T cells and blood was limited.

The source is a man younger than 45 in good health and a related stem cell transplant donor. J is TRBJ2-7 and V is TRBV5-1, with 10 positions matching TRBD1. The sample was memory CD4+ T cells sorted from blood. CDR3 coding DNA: TGCGCCAGCAGCTTGGTCGGACAGGGGGCCTACGAGCAGTACTTC. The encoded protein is CASSLVGQGAYEQYF.